This paragraph reports one T cell receptor beta chain. Its matching antigen is unknown. The sample originates from a study of cytomegalovirus exposure and HLA in healthy donors. The CDR3 is made up of 14 amino acids. 13 Jbeta primers and 60 Vbeta primers were used for the PCR. Sequenced by immunoSEQ multiplex PCR; TCRdb stores in-frame clones only, minus some. Among around 90,000 clones listed, approximately 89% were seen once. Study results and caveats: A list of 150 or so TCR beta chains associated with cytomegalovirus was given.

The source material was PBMCs. V gene TRBV21-1 combines with J gene TRBJ1-4; the table names TRBD1, a call not compared with the DNA. TRBV21-1 is deemed a pseudogene. This sequence was found in a man aged 25-45 years in good health and CMV-seropositive. The CDR3 sequence is CASSEGQGFEKLFF. The CDR3 nucleotides are TGTGCCAGCAGCGAGGGACAGGGGTTTGAAAAACTGTTTTTT.